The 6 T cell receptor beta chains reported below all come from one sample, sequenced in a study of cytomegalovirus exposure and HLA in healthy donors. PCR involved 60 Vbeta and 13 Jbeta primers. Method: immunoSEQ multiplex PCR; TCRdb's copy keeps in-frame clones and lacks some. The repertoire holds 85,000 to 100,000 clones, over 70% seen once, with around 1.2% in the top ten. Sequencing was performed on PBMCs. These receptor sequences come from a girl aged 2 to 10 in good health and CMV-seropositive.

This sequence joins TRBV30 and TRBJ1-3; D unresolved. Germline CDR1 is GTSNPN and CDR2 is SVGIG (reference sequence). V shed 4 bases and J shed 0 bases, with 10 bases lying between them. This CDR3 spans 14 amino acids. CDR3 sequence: CAWNNVDSGNTIYF. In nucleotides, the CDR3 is TGTGCCTGGAATAACGTAGACTCTGGAAACACCATATATTTT. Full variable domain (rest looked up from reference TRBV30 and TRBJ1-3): SQTIHQWPATLVQPVGSPLSLECTVEGTSNPNLYWYRQAAGRGLQLLFYSVGIGQISSEVPQNLSASRPQDRQFILSSKKLLLSDSGFYLCAWNNVDSGNTIYFGEGSWLTVV.

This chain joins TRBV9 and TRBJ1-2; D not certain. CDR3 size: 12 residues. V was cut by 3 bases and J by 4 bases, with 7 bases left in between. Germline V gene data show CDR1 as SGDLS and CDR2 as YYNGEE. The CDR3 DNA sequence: TGTGCCAGCAGCGGTTACAGCTATGGCTACACCTTC. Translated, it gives CASSGYSYGYTF.

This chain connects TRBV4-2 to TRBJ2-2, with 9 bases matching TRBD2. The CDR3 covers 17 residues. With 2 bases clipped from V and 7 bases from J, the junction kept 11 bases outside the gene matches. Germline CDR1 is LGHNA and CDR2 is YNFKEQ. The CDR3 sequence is CASSQTEAREGFGELFF. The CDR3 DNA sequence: TGTGCCAGCAGCCAAACCGAGGCGCGGGAGGGCTTCGGGGAGCTGTTTTTT.

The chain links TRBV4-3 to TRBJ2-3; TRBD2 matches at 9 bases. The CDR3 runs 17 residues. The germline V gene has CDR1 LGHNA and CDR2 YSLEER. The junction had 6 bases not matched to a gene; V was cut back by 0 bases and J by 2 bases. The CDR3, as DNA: TGCGCCAGCAGCCAAGATAAGGCGGGAGGGATCACAGATACGCAGTATTTT. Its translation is CASSQDKAGGITDTQYF.

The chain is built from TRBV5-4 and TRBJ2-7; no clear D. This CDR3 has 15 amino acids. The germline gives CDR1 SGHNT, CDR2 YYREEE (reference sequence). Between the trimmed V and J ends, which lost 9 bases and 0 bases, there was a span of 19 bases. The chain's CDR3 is CATLPGGSSSYEQYF. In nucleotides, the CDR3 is TGTGCCACCCTGCCCGGCGGTTCCAGCTCCTACGAGCAGTACTTC.

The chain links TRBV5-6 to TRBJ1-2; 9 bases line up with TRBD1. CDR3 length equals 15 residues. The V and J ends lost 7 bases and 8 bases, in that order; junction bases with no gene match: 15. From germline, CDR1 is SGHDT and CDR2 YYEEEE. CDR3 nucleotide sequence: TGTGCCAGCTTGGGTATGGACAGGGGAATGAACGGCTACACCTTC. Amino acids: CASLGMDRGMNGYTF.